Listed below are T cell receptor beta chains from one sample, sequenced in a study of CD8 T cells in Susac syndrome. TCRdb re-called the immunoSEQ multiplex PCR reads with MiXCR, one entry per CDR3 protein. The repertoire holds some 100,000 distinct CDR3 sequences, 95% seen once, with approximately 0.33% in the top ten. The sample taken for sequencing was CD8+ T cells from PBMCs. These receptors came from a human donor with Susac syndrome. Both conserved end residues are part of each CDR3. A D gene is named only where the DNA matches it firmly. The size of a clone is reported for some rows only, either as once, few or many, or as a class for expanded clones.

>TRBD1|TRBV4-1|TRBJ2-3|.
TGCGCCAGCAGCCAAACCGGACAGGGGGGTAATAACGCAGATACGCAGTATTTT
CASSQTGQGGNNADTQYF
>.|TRBV25-1|TRBJ1-2|.
TGTGCCAGCAGTTCACTAGAGGGGACTGGATATGGCTACACCTTC
CASSSLEGTGYGYTF
>.|TRBV20-1|TRBJ2-1|.
TGCAGTGCGACGGAGGCGCCTACCAGGAATGAGCAGTTCTTC
CSATEAPTRNEQFF
>TRBD1|TRBV29-1|TRBJ2-3|.
TGCAGCGTTGGAAGGTGGGGACAGGGGGGAACAGATACGCAGTATTTT
CSVGRWGQGGTDTQYF
>.|TRBV6-1|TRBJ1-5|.
TGTGCCAGCAGTGAATTGGGTGTCCCCAATCAGCCCCAGCATTTT
CASSELGVPNQPQHF
>.|TRBV29-1|TRBJ1-1|.
TGCAGCTCCGTTCTAGTGGCGAACACTGAAGCTTTCTTT
CSSVLVANTEAFF
>.|TRBV9|TRBJ2-1|.
TGTGCCAGCAGCGTACTCCTCCTCGCACCCTTCAATGAGCAGTTCTTC
CASSVLLLAPFNEQFF
>TRBD2|TRBV18|TRBJ2-7|.
TGTGCCAGCTCACCAGGGACTAGCGGGGTTAACTCCTACGAGCAGTACTTC
CASSPGTSGVNSYEQYF
>.|TRBV29-1|TRBJ1-2|.
TGCAGCGTTGCCGGGACCGAGTATGGCTACACCTTC
CSVAGTEYGYTF
>.|TRBV4-2|TRBJ2-7|.
TGTGCCAGCAGCCAAGATAACGAGCAGTACTTC
CASSQDNEQYF
>TRBD1|TRBV7-3|TRBJ2-1|.
TGTGCCAGCACCCAGGGACAGGGGGCTCGGAATGAGCAGTTCTTC
CASTQGQGARNEQFF
>.|TRBV12-3/TRBV12-4|TRBJ2-5|.
TGTGCCAGCAGCCCCTCGGACCAACACCGGGAGACCCAGTACTTC
CASSPSDQHRETQYF
>.|TRBV25-1|TRBJ2-5|.
TGTGCCAGCAGGCAAGAGACCCAGTACTTC
CASRQETQYF
>TRBD2|TRBV20-1|TRBJ2-7|.
TGCAGTGCCCCGGGACTAGCGGGTGGGGGGCAGTACTTC
CSAPGLAGGGQYF
>TRBD2|TRBV5-1|TRBJ2-5|.
TGCGCCAGCAGCCCCAGGACTAGCGGGGAAGAGACCCAGTACTTC
CASSPRTSGEETQYF
>TRBD1|TRBV5-4|TRBJ2-7|.
TGTGCCAGCAGCGTGGGACAGGGTGGGGGTTACGAGCAGTACTTC
CASSVGQGGGYEQYF
>.|TRBV29-1|TRBJ2-1|.
TGCAGCGCTAGTGAGCAGTTCTTC
CSASEQFF
>.|TRBV25-1|TRBJ2-7|.
TGTGCCAGCACGGACGGCTACGAGCAGTACTTC
CASTDGYEQYF
>.|TRBV27|TRBJ2-1|.
TGTGCCAGCAGTTTATTTCCTCTAAATGAGCAGTTCTTC
CASSLFPLNEQFF
>.|TRBV12-3/TRBV12-4|TRBJ1-2|.
TGTGCCAGCAGGGACAGCGTCACCGGGCCTAACTATGGCTACACCTTC
CASRDSVTGPNYGYTF
>.|TRBV20-1|TRBJ2-5|.
TGCAGTGCTATTCGGGCCTCCAGGCGGGAGACCCAGTACTTC
CSAIRASRRETQYF
>.|TRBV20-1|TRBJ2-7|.
TGCAGTGCTAGTACTACGATTCAAACCTACGAGCAGTACTTC
CSASTTIQTYEQYF
>TRBD2|TRBV29-1|TRBJ2-7|.
TGCAGCGTTCTGGGTGGGGGACTATACGAGCAGTACTTC
CSVLGGGLYEQYF
>TRBD2|TRBV6-2/TRBV6-3|TRBJ2-7|.
TGTGCCAGCAGTTACTCTTCCCGGGGGGACCACGAGCAGTACTTC
CASSYSSRGDHEQYF
>TRBD1|TRBV29-1|TRBJ2-7|.
TGCAGCGTTGGAGGGAGACAGGGGCCAAATTACGAGCAGTACTTC
CSVGGRQGPNYEQYF
>.|TRBV12-3/TRBV12-4|TRBJ2-5|.
TGTGCCAGCAGTCCCGATATGTGGACCCAGTACTTC
CASSPDMWTQYF
>TRBD2|TRBV5-4|TRBJ2-7|.
TGTGCCAGCAGTCCTGAGGATGCGGGAGAGGGTTACGAGCAGTACTTC
CASSPEDAGEGYEQYF
>TRBD2|TRBV29-1|TRBJ2-1|.
TGCAGCGTTGAGGGGGAGGGCCTTTATGAGCAGTTCTTC
CSVEGEGLYEQFF
>TRBD2|TRBV27|TRBJ2-7|.
TGTGCCAGCAGTTTCGCGGGAGGGGGCGAGCAGTACTTC
CASSFAGGGEQYF
>.|TRBV15|TRBJ2-6|.
TGTGCCACCAGCGAACGGGGCAGGGTCTGGGGGGCCAACGTCCTGACTTTC
CATSERGRVWGANVLTF
>.|TRBV12-3/TRBV12-4|TRBJ2-2|.
TGTGCCAGCAGCCGCGGCCCCGGGGAGCTGTTTTTT
CASSRGPGELFF
>.|TRBV29-1|TRBJ2-1|.
TGCAGCGCCCCCGGCTCCTCCTACAATGAGCAGTTCTTC
CSAPGSSYNEQFF
>TRBD2|TRBV15|TRBJ2-3|.
TGTGCCACCAGCAGGACCCTGGGACTAGCGGGAGCAGATACGCAGTATTTT
CATSRTLGLAGADTQYF
>.|TRBV5-1|TRBJ1-4|.
TGCGCCAGCAGCCCGGCAATCGCAACTAATGAAAAACTGTTTTTT
CASSPAIATNEKLFF
>.|TRBV24-1|TRBJ2-5|.
TGTGCCACCAGTGACCAGGGGACGCCTCAAGAGACCCAGTACTTC
CATSDQGTPQETQYF
>TRBD1|TRBV15|TRBJ2-2|.
TGTGCCACCAGCAGAGGAAGACAGGGAGCGACCGGGGAGCTGTTTTTT
CATSRGRQGATGELFF
>.|TRBV20-1|TRBJ1-2|once
TGCAGTGCTAGTCGAGAGGACTATGGCTACACCTTC
CSASREDYGYTF
>TRBD1|TRBV5-1|TRBJ1-1|.
TGCGCCAGCAGCTTGTTTTTTGGGACAGGGGAATTCGGTGAAGCTTTCTTT
CASSLFFGTGEFGEAFF